This T cell receptor beta chain was observed in a study of cytomegalovirus exposure and HLA in healthy donors. For this clone: Its antigen remains unidentified. At one of its ends the junction is not consistent with the germline gene, which may arise from a read error.

The study ran its PCR with 60 Vbeta and 13 Jbeta primers. Measured with immunoSEQ multiplex PCR; TCRdb has only the in-frame clones, and not every one. The sample lists about 210,000 clones; 82% were seen once. Healthy bone marrow donors made up the donor group. The CDR3 spans 14 residues. The germline CDR1 and CDR2 sequences are SEHNR and FQNEAQ (reference sequence). Overall study results and limits: Earlier analysis looked at TCR beta V segments, and most were productive about 90% or about 30% of the time. The authors later found most CMV-associated TCR beta chains appeared HLA-restricted.

The receptor comes from a man aged 40-50 years in good health and CMV-seropositive. Sequencing used PBMCs. This rearrangement joins TRBV7-9 to TRBJ1-1; 9 nucleotides agree with TRBD1. CDR3 DNA: TGTTCCAGCAGCTCCCTACAGGGGGCAGTTGAAGCTTTCTTT. It yields the protein CSSSSLQGAVEAFF.